This T cell receptor beta chain was captured by sequencing in a study of T-cell memory formation after mild COVID-19. MiXCR was run by TCRdb on the 5' RACE reads, yielding one entry per CDR3 protein. The sample records around 250,000 distinct CDR3 sequences, over 15% being singletons. Material: PBMCs or a T cell subset sorted from them (not recorded which). The receptor's source is a man younger than 35 who had mild COVID-19 (a few samples of this study predate the infection). Cell type and time point are not known.

CDR3 amino acids: CASSEPGSYYGYTF. In nucleotides, the CDR3 is TGTGCCAGCAGTGAGCCCGGGAGCTACTATGGCTACACCTTC. The chain couples TRBV25-1 to TRBJ1-2, with D unresolved. V lost 3 bases to trimming and J lost 3 bases, with 11 bases between them. The CDR3 extends over 14 amino acids. Germline V gives CDR1 MGHDK, CDR2 SYGVNS.